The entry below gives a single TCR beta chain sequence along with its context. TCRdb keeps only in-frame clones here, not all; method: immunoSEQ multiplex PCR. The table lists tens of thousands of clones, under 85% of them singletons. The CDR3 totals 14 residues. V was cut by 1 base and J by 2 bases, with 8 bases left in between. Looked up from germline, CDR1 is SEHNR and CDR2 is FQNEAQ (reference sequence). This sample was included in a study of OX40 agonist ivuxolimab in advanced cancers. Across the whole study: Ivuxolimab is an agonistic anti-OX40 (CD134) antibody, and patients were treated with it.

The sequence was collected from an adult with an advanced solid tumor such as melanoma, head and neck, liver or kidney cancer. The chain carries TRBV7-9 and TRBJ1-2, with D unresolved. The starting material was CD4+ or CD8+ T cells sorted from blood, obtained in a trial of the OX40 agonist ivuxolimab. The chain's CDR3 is CASSLGGQNYGYTF. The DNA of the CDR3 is TGTGCCAGCAGCTTAGGCGGTCAAAACTATGGCTACACCTTC.